This T cell receptor beta chain was observed in a study of a mutant IDH1 vaccine in newly diagnosed glioma. Findings of the study overall: Vaccine-induced responses were seen in 93.3% of patients, spanning several MHC alleles.

Germline V gives CDR1 GTSNPN, CDR2 SVGIG (reference sequence). V was shortened by 6 bases and J by 0 bases, with 12 bases between the two germline ends. CDR3 length: 14 amino acids. Time point: week 5, during vaccination. Every vaccine dose comprised 300 ug of mutant IDH1 20-mer peptide plus topical imiquimod. Clones were read by immunoSEQ multiplex PCR, and TCRdb kept only the in-frame ones, dropping some. The sample has tens of thousands of clones; roughly 90% are singletons. Notes on this clone: Its antigen is still unknown.

The TCR was taken from a man aged 18 to 30 with glioma. This chain uses TRBV30 with TRBJ1-3; possible D gene TRBD1, 6 bases. The sequenced sample was PBMCs, obtained from a glioma patient whose treatment included an IDH1 peptide vaccine. CDR3 residues: CACPRGLSGNTIYF. The CDR3 nucleotides are TGTGCCTGCCCTCGGGGGCTCTCTGGAAACACCATATATTTT.